This TCR beta chain was documented in a study of shared clonotypes between healthy human individuals. Findings of the study overall: A generally larger estimated richness was seen in naive subsets than in memory subsets. Clonotypes shared by all four donors outscored non-shared clonotypes in generation probability.

Concerning this clone: What it binds is unknown.

The naive CD8 population came from CD45RO-negative cells selected for CCR7, without terminally differentiated effector memory CD45RA+ cells. Study processing details: ImmunoSEQ supplied junction-only sequences lacking quality scores, so filtering was different. Using immunoSEQ multiplex PCR, the repertoire was profiled, and TCRdb retains in-frame clones only, with some absent. For V, J and clone size, that table is used; D and trimming come from the DNA. The sample contains over 800,000 clones, over 90% of which appear only once. Sequenced: naive CD8+ T cells sorted from blood. The TCR sequence derives from a young man in good health.

CDR3 sequence reads: CASSLGTGNYEQYF. The CDR3 DNA is TGTGCCAGCAGCTTAGGGACAGGGAACTACGAGCAGTACTTC. The V gene is TRBV7-6, the J gene TRBJ2-7, with 8 positions matching TRBD1. This CDR3 has 14 residues. Germline values: CDR1 SGHVS, CDR2 FNYEAQ. V was pared by 1 base and J by 3 bases, with 2 bases of the junction left unmatched. The whole variable domain, remainder taken from reference TRBV7-6 and TRBJ2-7, is GAGVSQSPRYKVTKRGQDVALRCDPISGHVSLYWYRQALGQGPEFLTYFNYEAQQDKSGLPNDRFSAERPEGSISTLTIQRTEQRDSAMYRCASSLGTGNYEQYFGPGTRLTVT.